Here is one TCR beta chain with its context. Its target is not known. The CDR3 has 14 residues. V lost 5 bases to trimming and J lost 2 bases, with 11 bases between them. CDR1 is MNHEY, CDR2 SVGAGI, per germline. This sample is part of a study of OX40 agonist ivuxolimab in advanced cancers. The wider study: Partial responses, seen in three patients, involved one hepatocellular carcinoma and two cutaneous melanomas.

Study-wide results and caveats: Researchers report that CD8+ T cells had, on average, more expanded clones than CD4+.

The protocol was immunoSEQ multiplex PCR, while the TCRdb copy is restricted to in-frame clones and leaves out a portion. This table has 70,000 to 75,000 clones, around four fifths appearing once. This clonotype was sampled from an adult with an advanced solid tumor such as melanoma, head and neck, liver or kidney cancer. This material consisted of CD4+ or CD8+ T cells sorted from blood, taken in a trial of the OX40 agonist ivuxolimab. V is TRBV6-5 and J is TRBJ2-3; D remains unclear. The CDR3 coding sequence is TGTGCCAGCAGTGCACAACGGTCCACAGATACGCAGTATTTT. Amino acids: CASSAQRSTDTQYF.